The 27 T cell receptor beta chains below come from one sample, sequenced in a study of cytomegalovirus exposure and HLA in healthy donors. This PCR relied on a set of 60 Vbeta primers and 13 Jbeta primers. Produced via immunoSEQ multiplex PCR; TCRdb's table is partial and in-frame only. In the table there are 150,000 to 200,000 clones, approximately 73% of which are singletons. Sequencing was performed on PBMCs. The source of these receptors is a man aged 45 to 65 in good health and CMV-seronegative.

The chain joins TRBV5-1 to TRBJ2-7; 10 nucleotides match TRBD2. V was pared by 0 bases and J by 6 bases, with 9 bases of the junction left unmatched. Germline CDR1 SGHRS, CDR2 YFSETQ. The CDR3 is 16 residues long. The CDR3 region is CASSLGHERGGPEQYF. CDR3 nucleotide sequence: TGCGCCAGCAGCTTGGGTCATGAGCGGGGGGGCCCCGAGCAGTACTTC.

The rearrangement uses TRBV2 and TRBJ2-1, with TRBD1 identical over 8 bases. Germline-derived CDR1 and CDR2 are SNHLY and FYNNEI. V was clipped by 9 bases and J by 2 bases; unmatched bases: 3. The CDR3 has 13 amino acids. The CDR3 sequence: CASQGQAYNEQFF. Written as DNA, the CDR3 is TGTGCCAGTCAGGGACAGGCCTACAATGAGCAGTTCTTC.

This clone was seen only once. The chain carries TRBV7-3 and TRBJ1-1; D remains ambiguous. Germline lookup yields CDR1 SGHTA and CDR2 FQGTGA. The CDR3 length is 14 residues. Trimming took 2 bases from V and 1 from J, leaving 8 bases between them. DNA of the CDR3: TGTGCCAGCAGCTTAGGTAGTGAGAACACTGAAGCTTTCTTT. This gives the protein CASSLGSENTEAFF.

In this sample, this clone turned up once. The genes are TRBV6-5 and TRBJ1-2, with TRBD1 matching 7 bases. Germline loops: CDR1 MNHEY, CDR2 SVGAGI. This CDR3 is built from 13 residues. The trim removed 4 bases at V and 7 bases at J, leaving 6 bases unmatched. The CDR3 region is CASSSTGSGGYTF. CDR3 DNA sequence: TGTGCCAGCAGTTCGACAGGGTCAGGTGGCTACACCTTC.

The rearrangement links TRBV6-6 to TRBJ1-2, with D tentatively TRBD1 (5 bases). The V gene lost 6 bases and the J gene lost 0 bases, with 14 bases spanning the gap. Looked up from germline, CDR1 is MNHNY and CDR2 is SVGAGI (reference sequence). The CDR3 runs 15 residues. For the CDR3, the DNA is TGTGCCAGCAGCACTACAGGTCGTTCTAACTATGGCTACACCTTC. Its translation is CASSTTGRSNYGYTF.

The rearrangement links TRBV2 to TRBJ1-1; 9 positions match TRBD1. Trimming at V came to 7 bases and at J to 5 bases, leaving 11 bases not matched to a gene. The germline gives CDR1 SNHLY, CDR2 FYNNEI. The length of the CDR3 is 15 residues. CDR3 DNA sequence: TGTGCCAGCAATAGGGGGGGACAGGGTGGTACTGAAGCTTTCTTT. Translated, it gives CASNRGGQGGTEAFF.

The chain is built from TRBV19 and TRBJ2-2, with a weak D call TRBD1 (5 bases). Germline lookup yields CDR1 LNHDA and CDR2 SQIVND (reference sequence). Trimming stripped 5 bases from V and 3 bases from J, with 16 bases between. This CDR3 is built from 16 residues. For the CDR3, the DNA is TGTGCCAGTAGTTCCATAAAAGGGGTTGACACCGGGGAGCTGTTTTTT. Protein sequence: CASSSIKGVDTGELFF.

The chain links TRBV6-6 to TRBJ1-1, with TRBD1 as a possible D gene (6 bases). Germline-derived CDR1 and CDR2 are MNHNY and SVGAGI (reference sequence). The CDR3 has 16 residues. Trimming removed 4 bases from V and 0 bases from J, with 15 bases in between. This CDR3 is CASSWDDGQMNTEAFF. The CDR3 DNA reads as TGTGCCAGCAGTTGGGATGATGGACAGATGAACACTGAAGCTTTCTTT.

Of note for this clone: At the DNA level, this CDR3 is encoded by other sequences in the same sample as well. The J gene is TRBJ2-1, the V gene TRBV25-1; 10 positions agree with TRBD1. V trimming: 10 bases; J trimming: 9 bases; junction bases outside the gene matches: 9. The length of the CDR3 is 13 residues. Germline V gene lookup returns CDR1 MGHDK and CDR2 SYGVNS. Here the CDR3 reads CATRWDRGLEQFF. The CDR3 coding sequence is TGTGCCACCCGATGGGACAGGGGTCTTGAGCAGTTCTTC.

This clone was observed once. The chain uses TRBV5-1 and TRBJ2-3, with TRBD1 matching 7 bases. Looked up from germline, CDR1 is SGHRS and CDR2 is YFSETQ. V lost 2 bases and J lost 2; bases outside the gene matches: 5. The CDR3 spans 15 residues. This CDR3 is CASSFHGTVTDTQYF. The DNA of the CDR3 is TGCGCCAGCAGCTTTCACGGGACAGTCACAGATACGCAGTATTTT.

The J gene is TRBJ1-1, the V gene TRBV15; 9 bases align to TRBD1. This CDR3 region has 13 residues. The V segment lost 8 bases and the J segment 1 base; nucleotides outside the gene matches: 2. CDR1 and CDR2 (germline): LNHNV, YYDKDF (reference sequence). CDR3 loop: CATGTGPNTEAFF. The CDR3 coding sequence is TGTGCCACCGGGACAGGGCCGAACACTGAAGCTTTCTTT.

The rearrangement links TRBV6-4 to TRBJ2-1; TRBD2 matches 10 bases. CDR3 length equals 16 residues. After removal of 4 bases from V and 4 bases from J, the junction contained 7 bases not matched to a gene. CDR1 is MRHNA and CDR2 is SNTAGT in the germline V gene. CDR3 loop: CASSGLGTSAYNEQFF. In DNA form, the CDR3 reads TGTGCCAGCAGTGGGCTAGGGACTAGCGCTTACAATGAGCAGTTCTTC.

The chain links TRBV6-5 to TRBJ2-2; a possible D gene is TRBD2 (6 bases). Trimming left V 0 bases short and J 1 base short, with 9 bases between. CDR1 and CDR2 from the germline V gene are MNHEY and SVGAGI. This CDR3 is 16 amino acids long. CDR3 amino acids: CASSYSWGVNTGELFF. Written as DNA, the CDR3 is TGTGCCAGCAGTTACTCGTGGGGGGTGAACACCGGGGAGCTGTTTTTT.

CDR3 DNA: TGTGCCAGCAGTTACTCGACTTGGGCTCGAGGGGGCGGGGATCAGCCCCAGCATTTT. It specifies CASSYSTWARGGGDQPQHF. The chain carries TRBV6-7 and TRBJ1-5, with 7 bases fitting TRBD1. TRBV6-7 is sorted into the ORF group, with uncertain function. V dropped 0 bases and J dropped 5; count of bases not matched to a gene: 16. The CDR3 contains 19 residues.

This chain joins TRBV18 and TRBJ2-1; 9 bases align to TRBD1. The J segment lost 8 bases and the V segment lost 4 bases, leaving 6 bases of the junction unmatched. CDR1 is KGHSH, CDR2 LQKENI, per germline. CDR3 length: 14 amino acids. In DNA form, the CDR3 reads TGTGCCAGCTCACAGGGGACAGGGTCATATGAGCAGTTCTTC. Its translation is CASSQGTGSYEQFF.

In the case of this clone: Different DNA sequences within this sample yield the same CDR3. CDR3 bases: TGTGCCAGCAGTGAGGCAGGGGGATATGGCTACACCTTC. Translation gives CASSEAGGYGYTF. J is TRBJ1-2 and V is TRBV6-1; TRBD1 aligns across 7 bases. Germline V gene lookup returns CDR1 MNHNS and CDR2 SASEGT. The CDR3 has 13 residues. V trimming: 3 bases; J trimming: 5 bases; junction bases outside the gene matches: 3.

A remark on this clone: Its ends do not fully match the called genes, so a read error is possible. The sample has other DNA sequences that encode this CDR3 too. CDR3 region: CASSYGQTHQYF. The CDR3 bases are TGCGCCAGCAGTTACGGGCAGACACATCAGTACTTC. J is TRBJ2-7 and V is TRBV6-6; D remains ambiguous. The CDR3 length is 12 residues. CDR1 and CDR2 (germline): MNHNY, SVGAGI (reference sequence).

The V and J genes are TRBV6-1 and TRBJ2-5, with TRBD1 matching 8 bases. Trimming at V came to 8 bases and at J to 4 bases, leaving 9 bases not matched to a gene. The CDR3 has 14 residues. Looked up from germline, CDR1 is MNHNS and CDR2 is SASEGT. The CDR3 here is CASDLGQGLETQYF. For the CDR3, the DNA is TGTGCCAGCGATCTCGGACAGGGCCTAGAGACCCAGTACTTC.

This clone was seen only a few times. The rearrangement uses TRBV14 and TRBJ1-2, with 7 bases lining up with TRBD1. Trimming at V came to 4 bases and at J to 1 base, leaving 12 bases not matched to a gene. CDR3 length: 17 amino acids. In germline, CDR1 is SGHDN, CDR2 FVKESK. As DNA, the CDR3 is TGTGCCAGCAGCCTCCAGGGGGTTGGAAATTTTAACTATGGCTACACCTTC. Protein sequence: CASSLQGVGNFNYGYTF.

The V gene is TRBV9, the J gene TRBJ1-2, with 10 bases aligning to TRBD1. Trimming removed 5 bases from V and 4 bases from J; junction bases left unmatched: 2. Germline V gene lookup returns CDR1 SGDLS and CDR2 YYNGEE. The CDR3 sequence is 13 residues long. Here the CDR3 reads CASRGTGVYGYTF. The CDR3 DNA reads TGTGCCAGCAGGGGGACAGGGGTCTATGGCTACACCTTC.

The chain links TRBV6-1 to TRBJ1-5; 9 bases are a match to TRBD1. CDR1 and CDR2 from the germline V gene are MNHNS and SASEGT. The CDR3 is 15 amino acids. With 4 bases clipped from V and 5 bases from J, the junction kept 6 bases outside the gene matches. CDR3 protein: CASSGGTGRDQPQHF. The CDR3 nucleotides read TGTGCCAGCAGTGGAGGGACAGGGAGGGATCAGCCCCAGCATTTT.

The chain recombines TRBV4-1 with TRBJ2-7; D perhaps matches TRBD1 (5 bases). Germline V lookup: CDR1 MGHRA, CDR2 YSYEKL. The CDR3 has 15 amino acids. Trimming stripped 4 bases from V and 6 bases from J, with 19 bases between. In DNA form, the CDR3 reads TGCGCCAGCAGCCCGTATACAGGCACAGTTGGCGAGCAGTACTTC. It specifies CASSPYTGTVGEQYF.

The chain has TRBV7-9 and TRBJ2-5, with TRBD1 matching 7 bases. The germline gives CDR1 SEHNR, CDR2 FQNEAQ (reference sequence). V lost 8 bases, J lost 1 base, and 7 bases stayed unmatched. The CDR3 consists of 14 residues. CDR3 coding DNA: TGTGCCAGCGGCAAACAGGGGATCCAAGAGACCCAGTACTTC. Its protein is CASGKQGIQETQYF. Combining the CDR3 with reference TRBV7-9 and TRBJ2-5 gives the whole variable domain DTGVSQNPRHKITKRGQNVTFRCDPISEHNRLYWYRQTLGQGPEFLTYFQNEAQLEKSRLLSDRFSAERPKGSFSTLEIQRTEQGDSAMYLCASGKQGIQETQYFGPGTRLLVL.

In its sample, this clone was seen a few times. This sequence joins TRBV14 and TRBJ2-1, with 7 bases lining up with TRBD1. CDR1 SGHDN and CDR2 FVKESK come from the germline V gene. The CDR3 is 14 amino acids. With V trimmed by 0 bases and J by 14 bases, 10 bases remained unmatched. In DNA, the CDR3 is TGTGCCAGCAGCCAAGACCGTAGGGGGCGGGCGAAGTTCTTC. Its protein product is CASSQDRRGRAKFF.

The chain couples TRBV7-2 to TRBJ2-1, with D possibly matching TRBD2 (5 bases). This CDR3 comprises 13 residues. V lost 4 bases to trimming and J lost 8 bases, with 12 bases between them. The germline CDR1 and CDR2 sequences are SGHTA and FQGNSA. CDR3 amino acids: CASSYGGPDEQFF. CDR3 DNA sequence: TGTGCCAGCAGCTACGGAGGACCGGATGAGCAGTTCTTC.

The chain couples TRBV18 to TRBJ1-1; possibly TRBD1 for D (5 bases). CDR1 KGHSH and CDR2 LQKENI come from the germline V gene. The CDR3 is 13 amino acids. Trimming left V 2 bases short and J 4 bases short, with 8 bases between. The CDR3 coding sequence is TGTGCCAGCTCACCAGGGGGGAGCACTGAAGCTTTCTTT. Translated, it gives CASSPGGSTEAFF.

CDR3 sequence: CASSPEMNTEAFF. The CDR3 nucleotides are TGTGCCAGCTCACCTGAGATGAACACTGAAGCTTTCTTT. V usage is TRBV18 and J usage is TRBJ1-1, with D uncertain. Germline CDR1 reads KGHSH; CDR2 reads LQKENI. The CDR3 covers 13 residues. V lost 3 bases to trimming and J lost 0 bases, with 5 bases between them.